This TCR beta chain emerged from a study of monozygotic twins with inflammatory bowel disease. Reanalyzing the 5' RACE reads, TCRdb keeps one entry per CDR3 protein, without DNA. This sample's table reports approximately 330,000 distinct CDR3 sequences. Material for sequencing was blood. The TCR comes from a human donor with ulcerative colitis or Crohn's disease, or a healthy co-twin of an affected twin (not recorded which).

CDR3 sequence reads: CASSYRALNEKLFF. V and J are TRBV2 and TRBJ1-4. The CDR3 sequence is 14 residues long. Germline V gives CDR1 SNHLY, CDR2 FYNNEI.